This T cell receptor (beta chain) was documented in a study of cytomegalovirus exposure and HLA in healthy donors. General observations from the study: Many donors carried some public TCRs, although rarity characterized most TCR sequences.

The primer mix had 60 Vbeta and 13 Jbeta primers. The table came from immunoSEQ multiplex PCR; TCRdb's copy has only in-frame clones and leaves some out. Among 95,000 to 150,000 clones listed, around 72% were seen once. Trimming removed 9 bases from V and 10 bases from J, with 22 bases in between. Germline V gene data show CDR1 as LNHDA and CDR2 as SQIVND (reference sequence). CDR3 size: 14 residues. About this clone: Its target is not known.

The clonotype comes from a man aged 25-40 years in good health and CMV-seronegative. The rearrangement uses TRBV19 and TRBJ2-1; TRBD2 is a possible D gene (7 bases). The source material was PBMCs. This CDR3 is CARYGGGVSVEQFF. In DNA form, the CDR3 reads TGTGCCAGATACGGAGGGGGGGTCTCCGTGGAGCAGTTCTTC.